Listed below are T cell receptor beta chains from one sample, sequenced in a study of blood T cell repertoires in COVID-19. Profiled with immunoSEQ multiplex PCR; TCRdb holds only in-frame clones, not every one. The table records a few hundred thousand clones, roughly 90% of them present only once. Sequenced sample: peripheral blood. These receptors all stem from a woman aged 25 to 45 with COVID-19, enrolled during active disease. Each CDR3 is given with its conserved first and last residue. Each record gives: clone size, V gene, D gene, J gene, CDR3 DNA, CDR3 protein. A D gene is named only where the DNA matches it firmly. Clone size appears in some rows only: once, few, many, or a class for an expanded clone.

NA	TRBV7-9	NA	TRBJ1-2	TGTGCCAGCAGCTTGGCCTTTGCCGGGGGGGACTATGGCTACACCTTC	CASSLAFAGGDYGYTF
NA	TRBV5-1	NA	TRBJ2-5	TGCGCCAGCAGCATTGCCGGGGGGCTTGAGGAGACCCAGTACTTC	CASSIAGGLEETQYF
NA	TRBV19	TRBD1	TRBJ2-7	TGTGCCAGTAGTATCCTCTCAGGGGGAAGCTACGAGCAGTACTTC	CASSILSGGSYEQYF
NA	TRBV2	NA	TRBJ1-3	TGTGCCAGAGCGCCCGCCTCTGGAAACACCATATATTTT	CARAPASGNTIYF
NA	TRBV9	NA	TRBJ2-3	TGTGCCAGCAGAGGGGGTCTTGGCGTGGGTACAGATACGCAGTATTTT	CASRGGLGVGTDTQYF
NA	TRBV25-1	TRBD1	TRBJ1-2	TGTGCCAGCAGTTGGGGACAGAAGAACTATGGCTACACCTTC	CASSWGQKNYGYTF
NA	TRBV5-1	NA	TRBJ1-2	TGCGCCAGCAGCTTGTCTCTGGGCCTCGTCTTC	CASSLSLGLVF
few	TRBV5-1	NA	TRBJ2-2	TGCGCCAGCAGCAAACTCGACACCGGGGAGCTGTTTTTT	CASSKLDTGELFF
NA	TRBV7-9	TRBD1	TRBJ1-2	TGTGCCAGCAGCTTAGAGTACAGGGGCAACTATGGCTACACCTTC	CASSLEYRGNYGYTF
NA	TRBV7-2	NA	TRBJ1-6	TGTGCCAGCAGCTTAGAGAGCTCCTATAATTCACCCCTCCACTTT	CASSLESSYNSPLHF
NA	TRBV5-1	TRBD2	TRBJ2-5	TGCGCCAGCAGATTCGGGACTAGCGGGCAAGAGACCCAGTACTTC	CASRFGTSGQETQYF
NA	TRBV5-1	TRBD1	TRBJ1-6	TGCGCCAGCAGCTTGGTGACAGGGGGGGAGTCACCCCTCCACTTT	CASSLVTGGESPLHF
few	TRBV5-4	TRBD1	TRBJ2-1	TGTGCCAGCAACAGGGGGGCTGGGAATGAGCAGTTCTTC	CASNRGAGNEQFF
NA	TRBV28	NA	TRBJ1-5	TGTGCCAGCAGTCGAGGACAGTATAGCAATCAGCCCCAGCATTTT	CASSRGQYSNQPQHF
NA	TRBV19	TRBD1	TRBJ1-2	TGTGCCAGTACCTCTGACGTACTATTAGAGGGGGCCTTTGGCTACACCTTC	CASTSDVLLEGAFGYTF
NA	TRBV6-5	TRBD1	TRBJ1-5	TGTGCCAGCAGACCTGGACAGGGTCGCAATCAGCCCCAGCATTTT	CASRPGQGRNQPQHF
NA	TRBV12-3/TRBV12-4	TRBD1	TRBJ1-2	TGTGCCAGCAGACAGGGGGCGCGCTATGGCTACACCTTC	CASRQGARYGYTF
once	TRBV7-2	TRBD1	TRBJ1-4	TGTGCCAGCGGCGGGACAGGGGTCCGTCGGAATGAAAAACTGTTTTTT	CASGGTGVRRNEKLFF